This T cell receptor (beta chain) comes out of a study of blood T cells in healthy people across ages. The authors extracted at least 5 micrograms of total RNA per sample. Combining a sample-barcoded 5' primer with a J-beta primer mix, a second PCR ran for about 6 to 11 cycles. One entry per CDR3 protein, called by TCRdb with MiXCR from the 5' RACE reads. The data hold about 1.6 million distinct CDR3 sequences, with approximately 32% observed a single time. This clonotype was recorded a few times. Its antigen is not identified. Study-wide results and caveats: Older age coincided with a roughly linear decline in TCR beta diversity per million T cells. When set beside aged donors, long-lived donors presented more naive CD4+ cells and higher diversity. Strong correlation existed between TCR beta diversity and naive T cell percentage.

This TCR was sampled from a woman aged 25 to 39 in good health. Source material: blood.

CDR3 DNA: TGTGCCAGCAGCCCGAGGGCGTTGTGGAGTCAGCCCCAGCATTTT. Residues: CASSPRALWSQPQHF. The rearrangement uses TRBV5-8 and TRBJ1-5; D not resolved. V dropped 4 bases and J dropped 6 bases, with 17 bases sitting between them. This CDR3 comprises 15 residues. Germline V gene sequence: CDR1 SGHTS, CDR2 YDEGEE.